This TCR beta chain was observed in a study of T-cell reconstitution after alpha-beta-depleted transplantation in children. The CDR3 spans 13 residues. From germline, CDR1 is ENHRY and CDR2 SYGVKD. Trimming stripped 8 bases from V and 5 bases from J, with 15 bases between. This clonotype was counted a few times. The antigen is unknown. Library preparation (for TCRbeta) was performed with unique molecular identifiers. TCRdb reprocessed the PCR reads with MiXCR, giving one entry per CDR3 protein. The sample lists 450,000 to 700,000 distinct CDR3 sequences; over 20% were seen once. General study results and limits: Most T-cell counts and diversity one year after the transplant came from T cells that were newly produced. For some patients, TCRbeta diversity was high at day 60 because of recipient T cells and thymic progenitors that survived. Expanded graft clones numbering several hundred reportedly gave rise to alpha-beta T cells about two months after transplant.

Sequenced here: PBMCs, sampled before TCRalphabeta/CD19-depleted stem cell transplant. The V call is TRBV10-3, the J call TRBJ2-5; D is tentatively TRBD1 or TRBD2 (5 bases each). The receptor comes from a boy younger than two with Wiskott-Aldrich syndrome, due to receive a stem cell transplant. This CDR3 reads CAIRGGERETQYF. CDR3 in DNA: TGTGCCATCCGTGGGGGAGAACGGGAGACCCAGTACTTC.